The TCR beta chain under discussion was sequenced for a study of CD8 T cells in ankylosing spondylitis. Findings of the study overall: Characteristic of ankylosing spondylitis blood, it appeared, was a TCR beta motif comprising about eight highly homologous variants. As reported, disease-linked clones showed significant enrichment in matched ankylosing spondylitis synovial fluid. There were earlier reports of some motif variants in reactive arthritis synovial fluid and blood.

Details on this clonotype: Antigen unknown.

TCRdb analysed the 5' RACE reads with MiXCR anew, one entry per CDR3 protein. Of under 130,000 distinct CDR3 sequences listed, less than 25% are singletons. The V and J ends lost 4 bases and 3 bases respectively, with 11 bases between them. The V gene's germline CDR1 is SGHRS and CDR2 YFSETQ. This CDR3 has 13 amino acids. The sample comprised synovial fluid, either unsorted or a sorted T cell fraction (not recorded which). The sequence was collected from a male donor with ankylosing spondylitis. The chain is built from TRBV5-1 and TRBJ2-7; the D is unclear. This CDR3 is CASSPVFNYEQYF. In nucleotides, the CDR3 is TGCGCCAGCAGCCCGGTCTTTAACTACGAGCAGTACTTC.